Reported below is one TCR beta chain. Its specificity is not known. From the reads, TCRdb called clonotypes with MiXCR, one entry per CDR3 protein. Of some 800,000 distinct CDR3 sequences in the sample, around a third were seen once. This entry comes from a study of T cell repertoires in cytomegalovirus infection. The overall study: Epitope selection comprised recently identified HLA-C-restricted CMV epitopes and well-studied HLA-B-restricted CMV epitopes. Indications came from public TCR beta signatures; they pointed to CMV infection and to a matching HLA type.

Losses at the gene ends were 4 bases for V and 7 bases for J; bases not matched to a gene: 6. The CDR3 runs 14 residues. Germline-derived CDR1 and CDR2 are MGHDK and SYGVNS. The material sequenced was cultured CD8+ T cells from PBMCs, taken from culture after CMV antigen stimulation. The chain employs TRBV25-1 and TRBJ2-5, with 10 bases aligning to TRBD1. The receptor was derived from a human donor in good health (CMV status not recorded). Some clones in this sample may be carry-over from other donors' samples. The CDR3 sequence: CASSARDRGGTQYF. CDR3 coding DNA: TGTGCCAGCAGTGCTCGGGACAGGGGAGGGACCCAGTACTTC.